Below are 24 T cell receptor beta chains sequenced from a single sample in a study of T cell repertoires in cytomegalovirus infection. TCRdb passed the reads through MiXCR, listing each CDR3 protein once. Found here are 300,000 to 400,000 distinct CDR3 sequences, roughly 28% of them singletons; the top ten hold roughly 20%. The antigens these receptors bind are not known. The sequencing here drew on cultured PBMCs, taken from culture after CMV antigen stimulation. These receptors were obtained from a human donor in good health (CMV status not recorded). Some clones in this sample may be carry-over from other donors' samples.

The V call is TRBV11-1, the J call TRBJ2-5; D is uncertain. This CDR3 contains 13 residues. V shed 3 bases and J shed 3 bases, with 8 bases lying between them. The germline CDR1 and CDR2 sequences are SGHAT and FQDESV (reference sequence). CDR3 sequence (DNA): TGTGCCAGCAGCTTCAGTGAAGAAGAGACCCAGTACTTC. Its protein is CASSFSEEETQYF.

The chain has TRBV5-4 and TRBJ2-2; 10 bases are a match to TRBD2. The CDR3 runs 15 residues. Trimming cost V 2 bases and J 6 bases; bases outside gene matches: 4. From germline, CDR1 is SGHNT and CDR2 YYREEE (reference sequence). The CDR3 protein is CASSLSGGAAGELFF. In DNA form, the CDR3 reads TGTGCCAGCAGCTTAAGCGGGGGGGCCGCCGGGGAGCTGTTTTTT.

The genes are TRBV20-1 and TRBJ2-7; TRBD2 agrees at 8 bases. From germline, CDR1 is DFQATT and CDR2 SNEGSKA (reference sequence). This CDR3 has 19 residues. V was pared by 1 base and J by 0 bases, with 17 bases of the junction left unmatched. CDR3 sequence: CSARVPDHQRRGVSYEQYF. CDR3 nucleotides: TGCAGTGCTAGAGTGCCCGACCACCAGAGGCGGGGGGTCTCCTACGAGCAGTACTTC.

This sequence joins TRBV3-1 and TRBJ1-1; no clear D gene. The ends were cut back, 1 base at V and 5 bases at J, with 14 bases in the middle. Germline-derived CDR1 and CDR2 are LGHDT and YNNKEL (reference sequence). CDR3 length: 15 residues. This chain's CDR3 is CASSQVESVGTEAFF. DNA of the CDR3: TGTGCCAGCAGCCAAGTGGAATCCGTGGGGACTGAAGCTTTCTTT. Supplemented by reference TRBV3-1 and TRBJ1-1, the full variable domain reads DTAVSQTPKYLVTQMGNDKSIKCEQNLGHDTMYWYKQDSKKFLKIMFSYNNKELIINETVPNRFSPKSPDKAHLNLHINSLELGDSAVYFCASSQVESVGTEAFFGQGTRLTVV.

The table lists this clonotype with a few counts. The genes are TRBV7-9 and TRBJ1-1; no firm D call. The V and J ends lost 8 bases and 2 bases respectively, with 15 bases between them. This CDR3 is built from 14 residues. Germline V gives CDR1 SEHNR, CDR2 FQNEAQ (reference sequence). CDR3: CASGRREINTEAFF. The CDR3 nucleotides read TGTGCCAGCGGCCGAAGGGAGATTAACACTGAAGCTTTCTTT.

This clonotype showed up many times. The V and J genes are TRBV10-3 and TRBJ2-7, with D maybe TRBD2 (6 bases). Trimming removed 0 bases at V and 6 bases at J, with 12 bases between. The CDR3 has 14 amino acids. CDR1 and CDR2 (germline): ENHRY, SYGVKD. CDR3 nucleotide sequence: TGTGCCATCAGTGAGTCGGAGGGTTTCAGCGAGCAGTACTTC. Its translation is CAISESEGFSEQYF.

V usage is TRBV20-1 and J usage is TRBJ2-5; TRBD1 might be the D (5 bases). Germline CDR1 reads DFQATT; CDR2 reads SNEGSKA (reference sequence). Trimming stripped 0 bases from V and 0 bases from J, with 11 bases between. The length of the CDR3 is 15 residues. The CDR3 bases are TGCAGTGCTAGAGATCAACAGGCATACCAAGAGACCCAGTACTTC. Protein: CSARDQQAYQETQYF.

The rearrangement joins TRBV6-1 to TRBJ1-4; D is uncertain. This CDR3 has 17 amino acids. Germline V gene lookup returns CDR1 MNHNS and CDR2 SASEGT. Trimming left V 3 bases short and J 0 bases short, with 14 bases between. This CDR3 is CASSDPSDLSTNEKLFF. The CDR3 nucleotides are TGTGCCAGCAGTGATCCCTCGGACCTATCAACTAATGAAAAACTGTTTTTT.

The CDR3 DNA is TGTGCCAGCAGCTTTACAGGGGGTGGATATGGCTACACCTTC. This codes for CASSFTGGGYGYTF. The chain uses TRBV7-8 and TRBJ1-2; 8 nucleotides match TRBD1. The CDR3 spans 14 residues. Germline CDR1 SGHVS, CDR2 FQNEAQ. V was pared by 3 bases and J by 5 bases, with 5 bases of the junction left unmatched.

This clonotype came up a few times. The chain is built from TRBV12-3 or TRBV12-4 and TRBJ1-2, with no clear D. The CDR3 is 12 amino acids. V was clipped by 3 bases and J by 3 bases, with 5 bases between them. The CDR3: CASSFSDYGYTF. The CDR3 region has the DNA TGTGCCAGCAGTTTTAGCGACTATGGCTACACCTTC.

The chain carries TRBV24-1 and TRBJ1-5; 8 bases are shared with TRBD1. The CDR3 runs to 15 residues. Losses at the gene ends were 6 bases for V and 3 bases for J; bases not matched to a gene: 6. Germline V lookup: CDR1 KGHDR, CDR2 SFDVKD. The CDR3 DNA reads TGTGCCACCAGTCTCGGACAGGGCTTCAATCAGCCCCAGCATTTT. This sequence encodes CATSLGQGFNQPQHF.

A few counts support this clonotype. The chain links TRBV6-2 or TRBV6-3 to TRBJ2-7; D is unclear. Germline-derived CDR1 and CDR2 are MNHEY and SVGEGT. The CDR3 covers 11 residues. V gave up 6 bases and J gave up 3 bases, with 6 bases separating them. As DNA, the CDR3 is TGTGCCAGCAGGGATATCTACGAGCAGTACTTC. Translating gives CASRDIYEQYF.

The chain carries TRBV29-1 and TRBJ1-2, with a tentative D call TRBD1 (6 bases). Trimming cost V 5 bases and J 3 bases, with 16 bases left between them. Germline V gives CDR1 SQVTM, CDR2 ANQGSEA. The CDR3 is made up of 14 amino acids. The CDR3 DNA follows: TGCAGCGTTCAACAGGGCACGAACCACTATGGCTACACCTTC. This encodes CSVQQGTNHYGYTF.

This clonotype occurred a few times. The genes are TRBV29-1 and TRBJ1-1; tentative D call: TRBD1 (6 bases). Per germline, CDR1 SQVTM and CDR2 ANQGSEA. This CDR3 spans 12 amino acids. V lost 5 bases and J lost 5, with 12 bases in between. The CDR3 sequence is CSVRGAETEAFF. The CDR3 DNA sequence: TGCAGCGTTCGGGGGGCAGAGACTGAAGCTTTCTTT.

The chain has TRBV18 and TRBJ1-4, with D perhaps matching TRBD1 (5 bases). Trimming took off 5 bases at V and 0 bases at J, with 7 bases between the two ends. The CDR3 has 14 residues. Germline V gene sequence: CDR1 KGHSH, CDR2 LQKENI. The CDR3 region has the DNA TGTGCCAGCTCAGGGACGTCAACTAATGAAAAACTGTTTTTT. This encodes CASSGTSTNEKLFF.

As for this clonotype: At one end, the junction sequence differs from germline, possibly due to a read error. The gene calls are TRBV28 and TRBJ2-5; 7 nucleotides agree with TRBD1. This CDR3 spans 11 amino acids. In germline, CDR1 is MDHEN, CDR2 SYDVKM. The CDR3 DNA sequence: TGTGCCAGCAGTAATTACAGGGGTTGGGACTTC. Residues: CASSNYRGWDF.

This clonotype was found a few times. The chain uses TRBV6-1 and TRBJ2-1; the match to TRBD1 covers 11 bases. V gave up 5 bases and J gave up 12 bases; unmatched junction bases: 12. CDR1 and CDR2 (germline): MNHNS, SASEGT. The CDR3 contains 15 residues. The CDR3, as DNA: TGTGCCAGCAGTTTGAGCCAGACCGGGACAGGGGGGCAGTTCTTC. As protein: CASSLSQTGTGGQFF.

Only a few counts were recorded for this clonotype. The chain uses TRBV7-2 and TRBJ2-5; TRBD2 aligns across 11 bases. The V and J ends lost 5 bases and 1 base, in that order; junction bases with no gene match: 3. Germline-derived CDR1 and CDR2 are SGHTA and FQGNSA. The CDR3 runs to 15 residues. The CDR3 protein is CASSVSGGAQETQYF. The CDR3 DNA is TGTGCCAGCAGCGTTAGCGGGGGGGCCCAAGAGACCCAGTACTTC.

V usage is TRBV19 and J usage is TRBJ1-5, with D possibly matching TRBD1 (5 bases). Germline lookup yields CDR1 LNHDA and CDR2 SQIVND (reference sequence). Between the trimmed V and J ends, which lost 7 bases and 0 bases, there was a span of 22 bases. This CDR3 comprises 18 residues. Here the CDR3 DNA reads TGTGCCAGTAACCGAGGGGAGGGCTTCCATTATAGCAATCAGCCCCAGCATTTT. Its protein product is CASNRGEGFHYSNQPQHF.

Ten or more counts support this clonotype. CDR3 DNA: TGTGCCAGCAGCATACGGACGACAGGGTTTGGTTTCGGCTCAAGAGGAGAGACCCAGTACTTC. Amino acid sequence: CASSIRTTGFGFGSRGETQYF. This chain uses TRBV12-3 or TRBV12-4 with TRBJ2-5, with 7 bases fitting TRBD1. After removal of 6 bases from V and 4 bases from J, the junction contained 29 bases not matched to a gene. The CDR3 length is 21 residues.

The J gene is TRBJ2-7, the V gene TRBV7-4, with 8 nucleotides matching TRBD1. CDR1 and CDR2 from the germline V gene are SGHVT and SQSDAQ. The CDR3 runs 14 residues. Germline trimming cut 7 bases from V and 1 base from J; bases unmatched to any gene: 6. The DNA of the CDR3 is TGTGCCAGCATTCCCGGGACAGGTTCCTACGAGCAGTACTTC. Protein: CASIPGTGSYEQYF. Full variable domain (outside the CDR3, taken from reference TRBV7-4 and TRBJ2-7): GAGVSQSPRYKVAKRGRDVALRCDSISGHVTLYWYRQTLGQGSEVLTYSQSDAQRDKSGRPSGRFSAERPERSVSTLKIQRTEQGDSAVYLCASIPGTGSYEQYFGPGTRLTVT.

This clonotype has a count of ten or more. The CDR3 loop reads CASSPGISGNTIYF. The CDR3 DNA sequence: TGTGCCAGCAGCCCAGGGATCTCTGGAAACACCATATATTTT. This chain uses TRBV7-2 with TRBJ1-3; D perhaps matches TRBD1 (5 bases). Trimming took 5 bases from V and 0 from J, leaving 8 bases between them. Germline V gene data show CDR1 as SGHTA and CDR2 as FQGNSA. This CDR3 spans 14 amino acids. Based on the CDR3 plus reference TRBV7-2 and TRBJ1-3, the full variable domain is GAGVSQSPSNKVTEKGKDVELRCDPISGHTALYWYRQSLGQGLEFLIYFQGNSAPDKSGLPSDRFSAERTGGSVSTLTIQRTQQEDSAVYLCASSPGISGNTIYFGEGSWLTVV.

This rearrangement joins TRBV10-3 to TRBJ1-3; no definite D call. V lost 2 bases to trimming and J lost 3 bases, with 8 bases between them. The CDR3 runs to 14 residues. Germline V gene sequence: CDR1 ENHRY, CDR2 SYGVKD. The DNA for the CDR3 is TGTGCCATCAGTGAGAGGTCGGATGGAAACACCATATATTTT. Translating gives CAISERSDGNTIYF.

The table lists this clonotype with a few counts. V is TRBV7-2 and J is TRBJ1-3, with D maybe TRBD1 (6 bases). This CDR3 is built from 16 residues. Germline loops: CDR1 SGHTA, CDR2 FQGNSA. Trimming shortened V by 3 bases and J by 1 base, and 13 bases separated the two germline ends. Written as DNA, the CDR3 is TGTGCCAGCAGCTTGTTCCTCGGACAGTCTGGAAACACCATATATTTT. Protein product: CASSLFLGQSGNTIYF.